This T cell receptor (beta chain) comes out of a study of T cells after yellow fever vaccination. Concerning this clonotype: Its antigen is still unknown.

V lost 9 bases and J lost 0, with 19 bases in between. The germline gives CDR1 SGHKS, CDR2 YYEKEE (reference sequence). The CDR3 has 15 residues. Study results and limitations: A limited proportion of clonotypes was detected within both the CD4 and CD8 compartments.

TCRdb used MiXCR to reprocess the 5' RACE reads, holding one entry per CDR3 protein. The sample holds some 600,000 distinct CDR3 sequences, less than 20% seen once. The sample in question was PBMCs, obtained 4 to 6 days after the first yellow fever vaccination. This sequence was found in a man between 18 and 29 years old who received the YFV17D yellow fever vaccine. The chain recombines TRBV5-5 with TRBJ2-7; no definite D call. The CDR3 region is CAMSPGVPCSYEQYF. The CDR3 DNA reads as TGTGCCATGAGCCCTGGGGTTCCGTGCTCCTACGAGCAGTACTTC.